This TCR beta chain emerged from a study of cytomegalovirus exposure and HLA in healthy donors. About the research overall: When 350 to 500 donors were genotyped, roughly 82% of them were found to fall in the Caucasian-associated ancestry cluster. Notes on the study in general: No immune exposure information besides CMV serostatus was available. About 90% or about 30% of the time was how often most TCR beta V segments were productive, according to an earlier analysis.

The primer mix had 60 Vbeta and 13 Jbeta primers. Measured with immunoSEQ multiplex PCR; TCRdb has only the in-frame clones, and not every one. The profile shows 85,000 to 130,000 clones, less than 85% of them singletons. The V gene end was trimmed by 2 bases and the J gene end by 1 base; junction bases not matched to a gene: 9. The CDR3 has 17 amino acids. Germline V lookup: CDR1 SGHRS, CDR2 YFSETQ. Comments on this clone: What it binds is unknown.

The sequence was collected from a woman aged 18-29 years in good health and CMV-seropositive. The rearrangement links TRBV5-1 to TRBJ2-1; 7 nucleotides agree with TRBD2. The sequenced sample was PBMCs. CDR3 loop: CASSFDDMGGSYNEQFF. The CDR3 nucleotides are TGCGCCAGCAGCTTCGACGACATGGGGGGGTCCTACAATGAGCAGTTCTTC. The full variable domain, rest sourced from reference TRBV5-1 and TRBJ2-1, is KAGVTQTPRYLIKTRGQQVTLSCSPISGHRSVSWYQQTPGQGLQFLFEYFSETQRNKGNFPGRFSGRQFSNSRSEMNVSTLELGDSALYLCASSFDDMGGSYNEQFFGPGTRLTVL.